Each of the 15 T cell receptor beta chains below was sequenced from the same sample in a study of T-cell memory formation after mild COVID-19 (dated by TCRdb to the early 2020s). The library was made by 5' RACE. The sequencer was an Illumina NovaSeq 6000. The public reads were reprocessed in TCRdb via fastp at Q25 and MiXCR, keeping in-frame beta chains. Identical CDR3 protein sequences are pooled into one entry, listed with their most common genes and DNA. For this sample there are about 270,000 distinct CDR3 sequences; roughly 16% appear just once. Clones ranked in the top ten supply roughly 25% of the sample. The material sequenced was PBMCs or a T cell subset sorted from them (not recorded which). The origin of the receptors is a man between 18 and 35 years old who had mild COVID-19 (a few samples of this study predate the infection). The sample titles of this study are shuffled in the database, so cell type and time point are left out; the donor was told from shared clones.

This clonotype showed up many times. The chain couples TRBV7-9 to TRBJ2-3, with a tentative D call TRBD1 (6 bases). The V and J ends lost 3 bases and 1 base respectively, with 8 bases between them. This CDR3 has 14 residues. Looked up from germline, CDR1 is SEHNR and CDR2 is FQNEAQ (reference sequence). The DNA of the CDR3 is TGTGCCAGCAGCTTTTGGACAGGCACAGATACGCAGTATTTT. Translating gives CASSFWTGTDTQYF.

The V gene is TRBV7-6, the J gene TRBJ1-6; D is uncertain. Deletions cut 6 bases from V and 7 bases from J, with 10 bases between. Germline CDR1 SGHVS, CDR2 FNYEAQ. The CDR3 covers 13 residues. Here the CDR3 DNA reads TGTGCCAGCAGTTCGGGGAGAAATTCACCCCTCCACTTT. Its translation is CASSSGRNSPLHF.

This clonotype was counted a few times. The gene calls are TRBV6-2 or TRBV6-3 and TRBJ2-5; TRBD2 is a possible D gene (6 bases). Germline CDR1 reads MNHEY; CDR2 reads SVGEGT. V was shortened by 0 bases and J by 1 base, with 9 bases between the two germline ends. CDR3 size: 15 residues. The CDR3: CASSYSGTFQETQYF. The CDR3 nucleotides read TGTGCCAGCAGTTACTCCGGGACTTTCCAAGAGACCCAGTACTTC.

The table lists this clonotype with a few counts. This chain links TRBV27 with TRBJ2-1; D ambiguous. This CDR3 is built from 15 residues. Germline V lookup: CDR1 MNHEY, CDR2 SMNVEV (reference sequence). Deletions cut 0 bases from V and 6 bases from J, with 12 bases between. CDR3 bases: TGTGCCAGCAGTTTATCGTCTTTGGCGAGCAATGAGCAGTTCTTC. Translated, it gives CASSLSSLASNEQFF.

A few counts support this clonotype. This chain connects TRBV25-1 to TRBJ1-6, with D maybe TRBD1 (5 bases). V was pared by 4 bases and J by 0 bases, with 10 bases between. The CDR3 has 16 residues. CDR1 is MGHDK, CDR2 SYGVNS, per germline. The DNA of the CDR3 is TGTGCCAGCAGTGGCCCAGGGAGCTCCTATAATTCACCCCTCCACTTT. It translates to CASSGPGSSYNSPLHF.

This rearrangement joins TRBV4-3 to TRBJ1-2; tentative D call: TRBD1 (5 bases). CDR1 is LGHNA and CDR2 is YSLEER in the germline V gene. CDR3 size: 14 residues. Trimming removed 1 base at V and 4 bases at J, with 10 bases between. CDR3 region: CASSQVGPSYGYTF. In nucleotides, the CDR3 is TGCGCCAGCAGCCAAGTGGGGCCATCCTATGGCTACACCTTC.

The CDR3 loop is CASFTAGGSTDTQYF. CDR3 in DNA: TGTGCCAGCTTTACAGCGGGGGGAAGCACAGATACGCAGTATTTT. J is TRBJ2-3 and V is TRBV7-2, with 9 bases aligning to TRBD2. V gave up 8 bases and J gave up 0 bases; unmatched junction bases: 6. The CDR3 length is 15 residues. In germline, CDR1 is SGHTA, CDR2 FQGNSA.

The rearrangement links TRBV6-5 to TRBJ2-3; tentative D call: TRBD1 (5 bases). Trimming shortened V by 3 bases and J by 0 bases, and 16 bases separated the two germline ends. Germline values: CDR1 MNHEY, CDR2 SVGAGI. The CDR3 length is 17 residues. CDR3 sequence: CASSYHPDRRSTDTQYF. CDR3 sequence (DNA): TGTGCCAGCAGTTATCACCCAGACAGACGTAGCACAGATACGCAGTATTTT.

The rearrangement uses TRBV5-6 and TRBJ2-7, with 8 bases that match TRBD2. Germline lookup yields CDR1 SGHDT and CDR2 YYEEEE. V gave up 3 bases and J gave up 3 bases; unmatched junction bases: 5. The CDR3 is 14 amino acids. The CDR3 is CASSWTGTSYEQYV. The CDR3 region has the DNA TGTGCCAGCAGCTGGACCGGGACTAGCTACGAGCAGTACGTC.

This chain connects TRBV2 to TRBJ1-6, with 8 bases matching TRBD1. V trimming: 4 bases; J trimming: 0 bases; junction bases outside the gene matches: 2. Germline V gene data show CDR1 as SNHLY and CDR2 as FYNNEI. The CDR3 loop spans 16 amino acids. CDR3 region: CASSGTGSSYNSPLHF. CDR3 nucleotides: TGTGCCAGCAGTGGGACAGGGAGCTCCTATAATTCACCCCTCCACTTT.

This clonotype was seen only a few times. The chain links TRBV19 to TRBJ2-1; TRBD1 agrees at 9 bases. In germline, CDR1 is LNHDA, CDR2 SQIVND (reference sequence). CDR3 length equals 13 residues. V trimming: 3 bases; J trimming: 15 bases; junction bases outside the gene matches: 9. The CDR3 DNA reads as TGTGCCAGTAGTATTGGCTCCGGGACAGGGTCGTTCTTC. Its translation: CASSIGSGTGSFF. Full variable domain (rest looked up from reference TRBV19 and TRBJ2-1): DGGITQSPKYLFRKEGQNVTLSCEQNLNHDAMYWYRQDPGQGLRLIYYSQIVNDFQKGDIAEGYSVSREKKESFPLTVTSAQKNPTAFYLCASSIGSGTGSFFGPGTRLTVL.

This clonotype was counted a single time. V gene TRBV11-2 combines with J gene TRBJ2-6; D is perhaps TRBD1 or TRBD2 (5 bases each). V was shortened by 0 bases and J by 0 bases, with 9 bases between the two germline ends. The CDR3 is 17 amino acids. Germline loops: CDR1 SGHAT, CDR2 FQNNGV. The CDR3 sequence is CASSLDWGSSGANVLTF. The CDR3 nucleotides read TGTGCCAGCAGCTTAGATTGGGGGTCCTCTGGGGCCAACGTCCTGACTTTC.

The V gene is TRBV7-2, the J gene TRBJ2-3; TRBD2 matches 11 bases. CDR3 size: 18 residues. Germline V gives CDR1 SGHTA, CDR2 FQGNSA. With V trimmed by 1 base and J by 7 bases, 13 bases remained unmatched. CDR3 region: CASSLEVVSLAGGHTQYF. The CDR3 nucleotides are TGTGCCAGCAGCTTAGAGGTTGTGAGCCTAGCGGGGGGTCATACGCAGTATTTT.

V is TRBV6-2 or TRBV6-3 and J is TRBJ2-1; 7 bases align to TRBD2. The trim removed 5 bases at V and 1 base at J, leaving 2 bases unmatched. This CDR3 is built from 14 residues. The germline gives CDR1 MNHEY, CDR2 SVGEGT. The DNA of the CDR3 is TGTGCCAGCAGTAGTAGCGGGTCCTACAATGAGCAGTTCTTC. It is translated as CASSSSGSYNEQFF.

The genes are TRBV4-1 and TRBJ1-5; D unresolved. V dropped 1 base and J dropped 0 bases, with 10 bases sitting between them. Germline CDR1 reads MGHRA; CDR2 reads YSYEKL. The CDR3 is made up of 16 amino acids. CDR3 bases: TGCGCCAGCAGCCAAGGCGGAGGATTTAGCAATCAGCCCCAGCATTTT. This gives the protein CASSQGGGFSNQPQHF.